A selection of T cell receptor beta chains follows, all from one sample in a study of OX40 agonist ivuxolimab in advanced cancers. Repertoires were generated with immunoSEQ multiplex PCR, while TCRdb's copy carries only in-frame clones and drops some. The sample has more than 40,000 clones; around 91% are singletons. Sequences were derived from CD4+ or CD8+ T cells sorted from blood, sampled in a trial of the OX40 agonist ivuxolimab. These TCRs come from an adult with an advanced solid tumor such as melanoma, head and neck, liver or kidney cancer. The CDR3 runs from the conserved cysteine through the conserved F or W. Each record gives: J gene, D gene, V gene, clone size, CDR3 DNA, CDR3 protein. A D gene is named only where the DNA matches it firmly. Clone sizes are given selectively: once, few, many, or a class where the clone is expanded.

>TRBJ1-5|.|TRBV5-8|.
TGTGCCAGCAGCTTGGGGGGTGGCAATCAGCCCCAGCATTTT
CASSLGGGNQPQHF
>TRBJ2-7|TRBD1|TRBV19|.
TGTGCCAGTAGAGCACAGGGGGACTACGAGCAGTACTTC
CASRAQGDYEQYF
>TRBJ1-2|.|TRBV29-1|.
TGCAGCGTTCTTGTGGATGGCTACACCTTC
CSVLVDGYTF
>TRBJ1-5|.|TRBV5-1|.
TGCGCCAGCAGCTTGGAGGGGTCGGAGGCGCATAGCAATCAGCCCCAGCATTTT
CASSLEGSEAHSNQPQHF
>TRBJ2-7|.|TRBV7-2|.
TGTGCCAGCAGCCCGCATCCAGGTGACTACGAGCAGTACTTC
CASSPHPGDYEQYF
>TRBJ2-5|.|TRBV30|once
TGTGCCTGGAGCCAAACAGGGCTCCAAGAGACCCAGTACTTC
CAWSQTGLQETQYF
>TRBJ1-2|.|TRBV29-1|.
TGCAGCGTTTGGGGCTCAAGGGCCTATGGCTACACCTTC
CSVWGSRAYGYTF
>TRBJ2-3|TRBD1|TRBV9|once
TGTGCCAGCAGCGGAGGACAGGGCCCAGATACGCAGTATTTT
CASSGGQGPDTQYF
>TRBJ2-1|.|TRBV5-1|.
TGCGCCAGCAGCTTGGTGGACGGCTACAATGAGCAGTTCTTC
CASSLVDGYNEQFF
>TRBJ2-7|.|TRBV13|.
TGTGCCAGCAGCTTAGGAGGGGCCCACGAGCAGTACTTC
CASSLGGAHEQYF
>TRBJ2-1|.|TRBV6-5|.
TGTGCCAGCAGCCAAGGGACTGTTGGGTACAATGAGCAGTTCTTC
CASSQGTVGYNEQFF
>TRBJ2-5|.|TRBV7-3|once
TGTGCCAGCAGCGTGTCGGGAGCCGGGTCGGGGGAGACCCAGTACTTC
CASSVSGAGSGETQYF
>TRBJ2-2|.|TRBV27|.
TGTGCCAGCAGTCCTACGGACGGGAACACCGGGGAGCTGTTTTTT
CASSPTDGNTGELFF
>TRBJ2-2|TRBD1|TRBV28|few
TGTGCCAGCAGTCCCGAAGACAGGGGGTACACCGGGGAGCTGTTTTTT
CASSPEDRGYTGELFF
>TRBJ2-1|TRBD2|TRBV27|.
TGTGCCAGCAGTCCCGGACTAGCGGGGGAGTACAATGAGCAGTTCTTC
CASSPGLAGEYNEQFF
>TRBJ2-1|.|TRBV5-6|.
TGTGCCAGCAGGTCACCCAATGAGCAGTTCTTC
CASRSPNEQFF
>TRBJ2-3|.|TRBV28|once
TGTGCCAGCAGTTTGAGAGGGACCAGCACAGATACGCAGTATTTT
CASSLRGTSTDTQYF
>TRBJ2-1|.|TRBV25-1|.
TGTGCCAGCAGTGGCATGGCGTCGCAGTTCTTC
CASSGMASQFF
>TRBJ2-2|TRBD1|TRBV10-3|.
TGTGCCGTCCTGGGACAGGGAATTCACGGGGAGCTGTTTTTT
CAVLGQGIHGELFF
>TRBJ2-2|TRBD2|TRBV27|once
TGTGCCAGCAGTAGCGGGGCGAACACCGGGGAGCTGTTTTTT
CASSSGANTGELFF
>TRBJ1-1|.|TRBV5-1|.
TGCGCCAGCAGCTCGGACCGGATTTACACTGAAGCTTTCTTT
CASSSDRIYTEAFF
>TRBJ2-5|TRBD1|TRBV15|once
TGTGCCACCAGCAGACCATACTACGACAGGGCCGGAGGGACCCAGTACTTC
CATSRPYYDRAGGTQYF
>TRBJ1-4|.|TRBV4-3|few
TGCGCCAGCAGCCAAGATTACGGGGGTGAAAAACTGTTTTTT
CASSQDYGGEKLFF
>TRBJ2-2|.|TRBV4-1|.
TGCGCCAGCAGCCAAGGCATAGCAGGGAACACCGGGGAGCTGTTTTTT
CASSQGIAGNTGELFF
>TRBJ2-3|TRBD2|TRBV7-9|once
TGTGCCAGCAGCCCAACTAGCGGGAGGGCCGCAGATACGCAGTATTTT
CASSPTSGRAADTQYF
>TRBJ2-5|TRBD2|TRBV30|once
TGTGCCTGGGAGACTAGCGGGAGGCTGGTAGAGACCCAGTACTTC
CAWETSGRLVETQYF